This T cell receptor beta chain comes out of a study of blood T cell repertoires in COVID-19. Measured with immunoSEQ multiplex PCR; TCRdb has only the in-frame clones, and not every one. The table includes around 190,000 clones, roughly nine tenths detected once. This clone has only a few counts. CDR3 size: 14 residues. Looked up from germline, CDR1 is LNHDA and CDR2 is SQIVND (reference sequence). Germline trimming cut 3 bases from V and 10 bases from J; bases unmatched to any gene: 8. This receptor was identified in a man between 70 and 80 years old with active or convalescent COVID-19. This rearrangement joins TRBV19 to TRBJ1-5; TRBD1 aligns across 8 bases. The sample was peripheral blood. CDR3: CASSMRTGRNPQHF. CDR3 bases: TGTGCCAGTAGTATGAGGACAGGGAGAAATCCCCAGCATTTT.